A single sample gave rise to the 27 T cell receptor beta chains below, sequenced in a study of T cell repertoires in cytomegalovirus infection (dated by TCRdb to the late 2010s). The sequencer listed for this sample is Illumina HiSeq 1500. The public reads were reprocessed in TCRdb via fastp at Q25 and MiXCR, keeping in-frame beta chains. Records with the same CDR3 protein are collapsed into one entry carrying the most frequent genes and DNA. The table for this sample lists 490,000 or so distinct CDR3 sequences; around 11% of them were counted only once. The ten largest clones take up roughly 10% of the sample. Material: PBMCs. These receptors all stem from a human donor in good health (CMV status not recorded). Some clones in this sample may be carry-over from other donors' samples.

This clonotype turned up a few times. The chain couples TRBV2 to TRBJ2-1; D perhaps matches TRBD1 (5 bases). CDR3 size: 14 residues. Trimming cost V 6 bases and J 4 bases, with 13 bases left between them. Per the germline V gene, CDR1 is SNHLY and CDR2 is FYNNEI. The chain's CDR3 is CASRENGAYNEQFF. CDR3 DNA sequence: TGTGCCAGCAGGGAAAATGGGGCTTACAATGAGCAGTTCTTC.

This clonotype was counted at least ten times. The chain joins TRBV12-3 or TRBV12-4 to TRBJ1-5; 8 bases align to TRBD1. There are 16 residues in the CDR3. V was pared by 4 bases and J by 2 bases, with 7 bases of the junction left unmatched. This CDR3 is CASSWSGQGGNQPQHF. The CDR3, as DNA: TGTGCCAGCAGTTGGTCCGGACAGGGTGGCAATCAGCCCCAGCATTTT.

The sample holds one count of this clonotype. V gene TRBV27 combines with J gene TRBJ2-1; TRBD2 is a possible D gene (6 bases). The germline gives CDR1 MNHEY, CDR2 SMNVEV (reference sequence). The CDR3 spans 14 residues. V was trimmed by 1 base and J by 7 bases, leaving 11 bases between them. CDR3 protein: CASSLYGSQNEQFF. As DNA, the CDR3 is TGTGCCAGCAGTTTATACGGGAGCCAAAATGAGCAGTTCTTC.

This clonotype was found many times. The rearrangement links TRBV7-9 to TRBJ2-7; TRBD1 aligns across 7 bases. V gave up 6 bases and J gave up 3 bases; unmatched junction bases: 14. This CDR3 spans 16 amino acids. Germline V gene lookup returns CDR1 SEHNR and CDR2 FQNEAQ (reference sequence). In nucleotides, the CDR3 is TGTGCCAGCAGGTCAAATTCGGGGACAGACTTCTACGAGCAGTACTTC. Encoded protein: CASRSNSGTDFYEQYF.

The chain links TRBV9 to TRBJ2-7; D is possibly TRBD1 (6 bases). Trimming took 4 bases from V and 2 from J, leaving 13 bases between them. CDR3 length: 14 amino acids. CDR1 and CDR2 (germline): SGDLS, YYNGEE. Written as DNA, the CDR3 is TGTGCCAGCAGCCCCGGAAGGGGGACCTACGAGCAGTACTTC. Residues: CASSPGRGTYEQYF.

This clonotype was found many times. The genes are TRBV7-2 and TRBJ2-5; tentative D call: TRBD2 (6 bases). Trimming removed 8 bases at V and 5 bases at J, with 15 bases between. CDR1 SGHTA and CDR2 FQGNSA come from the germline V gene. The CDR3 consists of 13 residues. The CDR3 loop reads CASGTNSGETQYF. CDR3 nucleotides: TGTGCCAGCGGCACAAACAGCGGGGAGACCCAGTACTTC.

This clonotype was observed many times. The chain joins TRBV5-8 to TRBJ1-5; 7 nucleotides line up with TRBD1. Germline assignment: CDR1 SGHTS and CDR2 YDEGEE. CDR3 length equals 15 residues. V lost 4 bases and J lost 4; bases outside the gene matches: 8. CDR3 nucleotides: TGTGCCAGCAGCCGAGGACAGGCAATTAATCAGCCCCAGCATTTT. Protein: CASSRGQAINQPQHF.

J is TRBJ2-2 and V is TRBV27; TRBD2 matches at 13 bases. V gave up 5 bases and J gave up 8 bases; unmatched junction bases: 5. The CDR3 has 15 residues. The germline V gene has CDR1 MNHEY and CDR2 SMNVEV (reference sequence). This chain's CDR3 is CASSPGTSGNGELFF. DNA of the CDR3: TGTGCCAGCAGTCCGGGGACTAGCGGGAATGGGGAGCTGTTTTTT.

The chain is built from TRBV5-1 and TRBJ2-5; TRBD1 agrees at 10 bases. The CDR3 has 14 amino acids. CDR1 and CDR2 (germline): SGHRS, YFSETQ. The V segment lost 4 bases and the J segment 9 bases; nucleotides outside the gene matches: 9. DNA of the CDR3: TGCGCCAGCAGCGGACAGGGGGGCCCGGTGGCCCAGTACTTC. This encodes CASSGQGGPVAQYF.

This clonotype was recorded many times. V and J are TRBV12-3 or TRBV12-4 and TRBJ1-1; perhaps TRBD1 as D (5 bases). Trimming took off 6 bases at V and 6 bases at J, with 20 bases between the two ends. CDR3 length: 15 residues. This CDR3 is CASRLPQGAGAEAFF. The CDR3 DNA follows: TGTGCCAGCAGACTCCCTCAGGGAGCTGGCGCTGAAGCTTTCTTT.

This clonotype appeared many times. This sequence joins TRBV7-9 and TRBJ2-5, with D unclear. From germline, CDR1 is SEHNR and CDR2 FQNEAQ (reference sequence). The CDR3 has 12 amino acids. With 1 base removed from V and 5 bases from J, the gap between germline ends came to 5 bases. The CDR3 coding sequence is TGTGCCAGCAGCTTAGGCGTGGAGACCCAGTACTTC. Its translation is CASSLGVETQYF.

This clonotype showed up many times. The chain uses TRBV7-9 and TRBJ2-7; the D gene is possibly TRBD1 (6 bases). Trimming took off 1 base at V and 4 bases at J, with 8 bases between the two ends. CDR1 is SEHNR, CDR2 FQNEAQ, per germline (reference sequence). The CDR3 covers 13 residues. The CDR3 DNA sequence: TGTGCCAGCAGCTTAGGGGACAATTACGAGCAGTACTTC. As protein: CASSLGDNYEQYF.

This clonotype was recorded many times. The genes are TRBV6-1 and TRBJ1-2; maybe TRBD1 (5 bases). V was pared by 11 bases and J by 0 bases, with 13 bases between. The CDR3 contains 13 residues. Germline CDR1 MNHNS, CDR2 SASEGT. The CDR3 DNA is TGTGCCGCGAGCAGGGACCCTAACTATGGCTACACCTTC. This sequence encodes CAASRDPNYGYTF.

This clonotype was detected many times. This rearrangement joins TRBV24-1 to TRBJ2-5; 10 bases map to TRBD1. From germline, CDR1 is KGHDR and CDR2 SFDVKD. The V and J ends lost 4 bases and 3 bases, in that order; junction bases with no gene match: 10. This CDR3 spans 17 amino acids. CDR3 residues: CATSDPDGTGVEETQYF. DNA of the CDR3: TGTGCCACCAGTGACCCCGACGGGACAGGGGTCGAAGAGACCCAGTACTTC.

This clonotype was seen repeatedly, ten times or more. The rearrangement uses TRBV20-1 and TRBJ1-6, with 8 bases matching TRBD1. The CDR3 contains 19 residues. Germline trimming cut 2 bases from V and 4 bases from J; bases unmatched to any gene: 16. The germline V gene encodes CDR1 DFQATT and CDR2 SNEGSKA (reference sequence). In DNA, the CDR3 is TGCAGTGCTAGATCCCCGGGACCAGGGGGCGGACTTTATAATTCACCCCTCCACTTT. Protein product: CSARSPGPGGGLYNSPLHF.

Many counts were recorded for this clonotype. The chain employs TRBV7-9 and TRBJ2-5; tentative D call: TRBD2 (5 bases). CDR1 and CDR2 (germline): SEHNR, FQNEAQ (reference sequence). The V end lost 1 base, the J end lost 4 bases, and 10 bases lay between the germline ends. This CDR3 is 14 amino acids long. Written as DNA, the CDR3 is TGTGCCAGCAGCTTAGTCCGGCTAGCAGAGACCCAGTACTTC. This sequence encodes CASSLVRLAETQYF.

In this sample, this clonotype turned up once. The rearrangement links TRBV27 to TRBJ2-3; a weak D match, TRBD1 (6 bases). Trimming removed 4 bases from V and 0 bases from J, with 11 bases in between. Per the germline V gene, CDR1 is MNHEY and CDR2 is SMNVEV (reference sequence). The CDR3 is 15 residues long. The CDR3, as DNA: TGTGCCAGCAGTTCCGACAGGCCTAGCACAGATACGCAGTATTTT. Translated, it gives CASSSDRPSTDTQYF.

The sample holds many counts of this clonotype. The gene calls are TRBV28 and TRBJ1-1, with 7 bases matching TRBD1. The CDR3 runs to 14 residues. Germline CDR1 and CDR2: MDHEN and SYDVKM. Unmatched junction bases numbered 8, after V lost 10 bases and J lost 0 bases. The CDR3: CATQGTAMNTEAFF. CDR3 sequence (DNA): TGTGCCACCCAAGGGACAGCCATGAACACTGAAGCTTTCTTT. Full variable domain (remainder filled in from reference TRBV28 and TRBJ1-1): DVKVTQSSRYLVKRTGEKVFLECVQDMDHENMFWYRQDPGLGLRLIYFSYDVKMKEKGDIPEGYSVSREKKERFSLILESASTNQTSMYLCATQGTAMNTEAFFGQGTRLTVV.

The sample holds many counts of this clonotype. Written as DNA, the CDR3 is TGTGCCAGCAGTTCGGGACAGGGCCCCCTCGGATATGGCTACACCTTC. It specifies CASSSGQGPLGYGYTF. The chain employs TRBV6-6 and TRBJ1-2; 9 bases line up with TRBD1. With V trimmed by 4 bases and J by 5 bases, 11 bases remained unmatched. CDR3 size: 16 residues. Germline V gene lookup returns CDR1 MNHNY and CDR2 SVGAGI (reference sequence).

CDR3 bases: TGCAGTGCGCTTAGCGGGAGAGGCACAGATACGCAGTATTTT. It specifies CSALSGRGTDTQYF. The chain joins TRBV20-1 to TRBJ2-3, with 9 bases fitting TRBD2. Trimming at V came to 6 bases and at J to 1 base, leaving 5 bases not matched to a gene. The CDR3 runs 14 residues. CDR1 and CDR2 from the germline V gene are DFQATT and SNEGSKA (reference sequence).

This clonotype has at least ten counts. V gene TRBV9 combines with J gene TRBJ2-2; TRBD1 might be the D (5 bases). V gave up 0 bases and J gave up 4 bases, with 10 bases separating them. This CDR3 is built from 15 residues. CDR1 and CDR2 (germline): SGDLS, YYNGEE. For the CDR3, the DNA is TGTGCCAGCAGCGTAGCTCTGGGGCGCACCGGGGAGCTGTTTTTT. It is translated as CASSVALGRTGELFF.

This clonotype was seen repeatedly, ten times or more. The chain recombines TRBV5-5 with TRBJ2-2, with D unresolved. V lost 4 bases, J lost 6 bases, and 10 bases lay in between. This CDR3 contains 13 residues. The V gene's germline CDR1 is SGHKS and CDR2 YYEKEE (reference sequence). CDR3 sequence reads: CASSRIQPGELFF. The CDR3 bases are TGTGCCAGCAGCCGCATTCAGCCCGGGGAGCTGTTTTTT.

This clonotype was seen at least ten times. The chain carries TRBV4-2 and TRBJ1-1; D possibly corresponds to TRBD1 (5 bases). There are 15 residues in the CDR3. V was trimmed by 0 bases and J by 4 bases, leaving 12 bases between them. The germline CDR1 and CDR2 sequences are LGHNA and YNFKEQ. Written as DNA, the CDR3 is TGTGCCAGCAGCCAAGAAGATAGGGGAGGCACTGAAGCTTTCTTT. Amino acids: CASSQEDRGGTEAFF.

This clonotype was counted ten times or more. The CDR3 DNA sequence: TGTGCCAGCAGCGAGGATGGACTCCCGAGCTCCTACGAGCAGTACTTC. Translating it yields CASSEDGLPSSYEQYF. The chain joins TRBV7-2 to TRBJ2-7; D is perhaps TRBD2 (5 bases). Trimming took 5 bases from V and 0 from J, leaving 17 bases between them. There are 16 residues in the CDR3. The V gene's germline CDR1 is SGHTA and CDR2 FQGNSA.

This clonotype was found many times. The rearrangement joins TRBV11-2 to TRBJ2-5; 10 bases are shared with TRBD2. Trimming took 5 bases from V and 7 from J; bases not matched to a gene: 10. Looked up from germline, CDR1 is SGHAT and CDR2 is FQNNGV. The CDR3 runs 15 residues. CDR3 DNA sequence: TGTGCCAGCAGCCCCATGGCTAGCGGGAGAGGGACCCAGTACTTC. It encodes CASSPMASGRGTQYF. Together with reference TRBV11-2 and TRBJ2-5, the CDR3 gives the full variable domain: EAGVAQSPRYKIIEKRQSVAFWCNPISGHATLYWYQQILGQGPKLLIQFQNNGVVDDSQLPKDRFSAERLKGVDSTLKIQPAKLEDSAVYLCASSPMASGRGTQYFGPGTRLLVL.

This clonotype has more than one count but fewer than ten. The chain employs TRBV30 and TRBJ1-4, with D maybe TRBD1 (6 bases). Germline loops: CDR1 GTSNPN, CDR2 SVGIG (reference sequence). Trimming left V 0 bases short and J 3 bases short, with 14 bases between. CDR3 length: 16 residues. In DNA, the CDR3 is TGTGCCTGGAGTGTAGGCATTTCAGGGGCTAATGAAAAACTGTTTTTT. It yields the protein CAWSVGISGANEKLFF.

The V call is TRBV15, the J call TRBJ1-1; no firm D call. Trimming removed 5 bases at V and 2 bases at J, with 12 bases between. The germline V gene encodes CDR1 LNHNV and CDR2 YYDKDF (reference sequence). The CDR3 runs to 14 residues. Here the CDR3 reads CATSSTLGNTEAFF. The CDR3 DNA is TGTGCCACCAGCTCCACCCTTGGAAACACTGAAGCTTTCTTT.